What follows are 4 T cell receptor beta chains derived from one specimen sequenced in a study of identifying expanded T cells in peripheral blood. The assay was immunoSEQ multiplex PCR, and TCRdb's table has in-frame clones only and misses some. Among about 89,000 clones listed, approximately 84% were seen once. The specimen sequenced was blood. These receptors all stem from a person aged 18 to 75 in good health.

The genes are TRBV27 and TRBJ2-7; D is ambiguous. Germline CDR1 reads MNHEY; CDR2 reads SMNVEV (reference sequence). Trimming pared 5 bases from V and 6 bases from J, leaving 8 bases between. The CDR3 runs to 11 residues. Here the CDR3 reads CASSKDGEQYF. CDR3 DNA sequence: TGTGCCAGCAGTAAGGACGGCGAGCAGTACTTC.

The J gene is TRBJ1-4, the V gene TRBV18, with D possibly being TRBD1 (5 bases). The CDR3 length is 14 residues. The V end lost 5 bases, the J end lost 2 bases, and 9 bases lay between the germline ends. CDR1 is KGHSH and CDR2 is LQKENI in the germline V gene. CDR3 in amino acids: CASSSGNTNEKLFF. The CDR3 coding sequence is TGTGCCAGCTCATCAGGGAACACTAATGAAAAACTGTTTTTT. Drawing the rest from reference TRBV18 and TRBJ1-4, the complete variable domain is NAGVMQNPRHLVRRRGQEARLRCSPMKGHSHVYWYRQLPEEGLKFMVYLQKENIIDESGMPKERFSAEFPKEGPSILRIQQVVRGDSAAYFCASSSGNTNEKLFFGSGTQLSVL.

The V call is TRBV14, the J call TRBJ2-1, with 14 bases lining up with TRBD2. Germline CDR1 SGHDN, CDR2 FVKESK. This CDR3 is 17 amino acids long. J lost 9 bases, V lost 2 bases, and 9 bases had no gene match. The CDR3 bases are TGTGCCAGCAGCCAACTGAAGACTAGCGGGGGGGCGGGTGAGCAGTTCTTC. Encoded protein: CASSQLKTSGGAGEQFF.

This chain joins TRBV5-6 and TRBJ1-4; D is possibly TRBD1 (6 bases). The germline V gene has CDR1 SGHDT and CDR2 YYEEEE. Trimming took off 3 bases at V and 5 bases at J, with 11 bases between the two ends. This CDR3 comprises 14 residues. DNA of the CDR3: TGTGCCAGCAGCTGGGGGGACACCAATGAAAAACTGTTTTTT. This codes for CASSWGDTNEKLFF.